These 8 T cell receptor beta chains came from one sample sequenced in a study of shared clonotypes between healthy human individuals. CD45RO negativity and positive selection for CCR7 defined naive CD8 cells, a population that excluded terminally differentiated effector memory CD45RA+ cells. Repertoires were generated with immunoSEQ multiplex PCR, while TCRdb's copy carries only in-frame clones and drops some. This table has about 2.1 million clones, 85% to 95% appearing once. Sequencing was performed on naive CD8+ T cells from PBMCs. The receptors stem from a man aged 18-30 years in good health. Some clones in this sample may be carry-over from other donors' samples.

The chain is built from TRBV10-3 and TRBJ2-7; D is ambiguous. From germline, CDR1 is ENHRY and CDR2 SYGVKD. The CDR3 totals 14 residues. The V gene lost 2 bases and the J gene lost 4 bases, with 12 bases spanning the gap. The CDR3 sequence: CAISELLIKYEQYF. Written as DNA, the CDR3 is TGTGCCATCAGTGAGCTATTGATAAAGTACGAGCAGTACTTC.

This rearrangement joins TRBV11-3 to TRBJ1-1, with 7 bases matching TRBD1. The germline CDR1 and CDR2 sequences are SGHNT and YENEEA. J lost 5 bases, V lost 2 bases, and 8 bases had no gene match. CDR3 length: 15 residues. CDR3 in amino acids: CASSLTDRAGTEAFF. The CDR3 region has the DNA TGTGCCAGCAGCTTAACAGACAGGGCGGGAACTGAAGCTTTCTTT.

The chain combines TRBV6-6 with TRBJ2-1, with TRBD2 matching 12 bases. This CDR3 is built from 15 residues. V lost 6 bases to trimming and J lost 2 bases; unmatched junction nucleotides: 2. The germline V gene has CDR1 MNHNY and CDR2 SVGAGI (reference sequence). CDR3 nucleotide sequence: TGTGCCAGCAGCCTAGCGGGAGGGCCCTACAATGAGCAGTTCTTC. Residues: CASSLAGGPYNEQFF.

This CDR3 reads CASSTILLSYEQYF. DNA of the CDR3: TGTGCCAGCAGCACCATATTACTCTCCTACGAGCAGTACTTC. This rearrangement joins TRBV5-5 to TRBJ2-7; D gene ambiguous. The V gene lost 4 bases and the J gene lost 0 bases, with 11 bases spanning the gap. Looked up from germline, CDR1 is SGHKS and CDR2 is YYEKEE (reference sequence). CDR3 size: 14 residues.

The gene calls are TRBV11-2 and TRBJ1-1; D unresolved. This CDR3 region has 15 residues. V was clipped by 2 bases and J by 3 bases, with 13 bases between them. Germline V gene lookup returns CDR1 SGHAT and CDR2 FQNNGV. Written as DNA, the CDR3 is TGTGCCAGCAGCTTAAGTGTATTGGGGTACACTGAAGCTTTCTTT. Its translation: CASSLSVLGYTEAFF.

The CDR3 spells CASSLPKIGGTSGRAVYNEQFF. CDR3 DNA sequence: TGCGCCAGCAGCCTCCCAAAAATAGGCGGGACTAGCGGGAGGGCCGTGTACAATGAGCAGTTCTTC. The gene calls are TRBV4-3 and TRBJ2-1; 16 bases align to TRBD2. Trimming took 4 bases from V and 4 from J; bases not matched to a gene: 19. Germline V gives CDR1 LGHNA, CDR2 YSLEER. CDR3 length: 22 amino acids.

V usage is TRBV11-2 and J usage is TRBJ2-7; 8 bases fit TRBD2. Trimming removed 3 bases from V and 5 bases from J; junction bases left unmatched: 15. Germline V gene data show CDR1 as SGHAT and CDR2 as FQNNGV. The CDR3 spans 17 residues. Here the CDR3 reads CASSFWLPASGQNEQYF. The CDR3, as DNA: TGTGCCAGCAGCTTCTGGTTGCCGGCTAGCGGGCAGAACGAGCAGTACTTC.

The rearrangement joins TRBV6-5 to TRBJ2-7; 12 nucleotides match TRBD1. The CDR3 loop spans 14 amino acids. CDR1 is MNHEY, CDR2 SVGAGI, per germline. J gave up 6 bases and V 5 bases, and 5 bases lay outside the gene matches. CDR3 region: CASSAWDRGREQYF. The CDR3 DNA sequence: TGTGCCAGCAGTGCCTGGGACAGGGGGCGCGAGCAGTACTTC.